A single sample gave rise to the 31 T cell receptor beta chains below, sequenced in a study of shared clonotypes between healthy human individuals. Assay used: immunoSEQ multiplex PCR; TCRdb lists only in-frame clones, some missing. This sample has over a million clones; roughly 74% occur once, and the top ten carry roughly 0.55%. Specimen: memory CD4+ T cells from PBMCs. Subset denoted: CD45RA-negative fraction. These receptors were taken from a man between 18 and 29 years old in good health. Some clones in this sample may be carry-over from other donors' samples.

V usage is TRBV5-6 and J usage is TRBJ1-1, with D unclear. The CDR3 is 15 amino acids. V was clipped by 0 bases and J by 0 bases, with 9 bases between them. Germline V gene sequence: CDR1 SGHDT, CDR2 YYEEEE. CDR3 amino acids: CASSLGAFMNTEAFF. Written as DNA, the CDR3 is TGTGCCAGCAGCTTGGGAGCCTTTATGAACACTGAAGCTTTCTTT.

This chain joins TRBV9 and TRBJ2-1, with 8 bases that match TRBD1. Germline values: CDR1 SGDLS, CDR2 YYNGEE. The CDR3 totals 16 residues. V was pared by 3 bases and J by 0 bases, with 5 bases of the junction left unmatched. CDR3 in amino acids: CASSGQGASSYNEQFF. DNA for the CDR3: TGTGCCAGCAGCGGCCAGGGGGCGAGCTCCTACAATGAGCAGTTCTTC.

The V gene is TRBV6-5, the J gene TRBJ2-3; D is possibly TRBD1 or TRBD2 (6 bases each). Germline V gene data show CDR1 as MNHEY and CDR2 as SVGAGI. V lost 0 bases to trimming and J lost 4 bases, with 8 bases between them. This CDR3 is built from 14 residues. CDR3 protein: CASSYSGGSDTQYF. The CDR3 coding sequence is TGTGCCAGCAGTTACTCAGGGGGGTCAGATACGCAGTATTTT.

V is TRBV7-2 and J is TRBJ2-3; D is unclear. CDR1 is SGHTA, CDR2 FQGNSA, per germline. The V and J ends lost 1 base and 1 base respectively, with 6 bases between them. The CDR3 has 14 amino acids. CDR3 coding DNA: TGTGCCAGCAGCTTAGAGTTCCGCACAGATACGCAGTATTTT. As protein: CASSLEFRTDTQYF.

The chain uses TRBV13 and TRBJ1-2, with D maybe TRBD1 (6 bases). Trimming removed 0 bases from V and 7 bases from J, with 12 bases in between. This CDR3 contains 14 residues. Germline lookup yields CDR1 PRHDT and CDR2 FYEKMQ (reference sequence). CDR3 in DNA: TGTGCCAGCAGCTTAGGGGGACAAACGGCTGGCTACACCTTC. Its translation: CASSLGGQTAGYTF.

This clone turned up a few times. The J gene is TRBJ2-7, the V gene TRBV2; the D is unclear. This CDR3 comprises 12 residues. CDR1 and CDR2 from the germline V gene are SNHLY and FYNNEI. V was cut by 9 bases and J by 0 bases, with 9 bases left in between. Written as DNA, the CDR3 is TGTGCCAGTCATTCCGACTCCTACGAGCAGTACTTC. It codes for CASHSDSYEQYF.

Only a few counts were recorded for this clone. The V and J genes are TRBV7-8 and TRBJ1-2, with D uncertain. Germline V lookup: CDR1 SGHVS, CDR2 FQNEAQ. This CDR3 region has 13 residues. V lost 1 base to trimming and J lost 2 bases, with 5 bases between them. CDR3 region: CASSLDSNYGYTF. CDR3 bases: TGTGCCAGCAGCTTAGACAGCAACTATGGCTACACCTTC.

The chain recombines TRBV28 with TRBJ1-4; tentative D call: TRBD1 (6 bases). CDR1 is MDHEN, CDR2 SYDVKM, per germline. This CDR3 spans 15 amino acids. Trimming pared 6 bases from V and 8 bases from J, leaving 19 bases between. CDR3 loop: CASSPNPGVGEKLFF. The CDR3 DNA follows: TGTGCCAGCAGCCCTAACCCAGGGGTGGGGGAAAAACTGTTTTTT. Together with reference TRBV28 and TRBJ1-4, the CDR3 gives the full variable domain: DVKVTQSSRYLVKRTGEKVFLECVQDMDHENMFWYRQDPGLGLRLIYFSYDVKMKEKGDIPEGYSVSREKKERFSLILESASTNQTSMYLCASSPNPGVGEKLFFGSGTQLSVL.

Many counts were recorded for this clone. This CDR3 is also generated by other DNA sequences in the sample. This chain uses TRBV7-9 with TRBJ1-1; D not resolved. Looked up from germline, CDR1 is SEHNR and CDR2 is FQNEAQ (reference sequence). The CDR3 has 13 residues. Trimming shortened V by 1 base and J by 3 bases, and 6 bases separated the two germline ends. CDR3 bases: TGTGCCAGCAGCTTAGTAGGCGACACTGAAGCTTTCTTT. Protein: CASSLVGDTEAFF.

The V call is TRBV20-1, the J call TRBJ2-3, with D maybe TRBD2 (6 bases). V lost 6 bases to trimming and J lost 10 bases, with 14 bases between them. The CDR3 is made up of 11 amino acids. Germline assignment: CDR1 DFQATT and CDR2 SNEGSKA (reference sequence). CDR3 coding DNA: TGCAGTGCCATTAGCGGCAATGCGCAGTATTTT. Residues: CSAISGNAQYF.

CDR3 nucleotide sequence: TGCGCCAGCAGCTTGGTTCCAGGGGGGGTCTACGAGCAGTACTTC. The encoded protein is CASSLVPGGVYEQYF. This rearrangement joins TRBV5-1 to TRBJ2-7; the D call may be TRBD1 or TRBD2 (7 bases each). V was trimmed by 0 bases and J by 3 bases, leaving 13 bases between them. The CDR3 covers 15 residues. CDR1 and CDR2 (germline): SGHRS, YFSETQ.

This chain connects TRBV27 to TRBJ1-5; D call uncertain. The ends were cut back, 4 bases at V and 1 base at J, with 14 bases in the middle. Germline CDR1 reads MNHEY; CDR2 reads SMNVEV (reference sequence). The CDR3 length is 16 residues. The DNA for the CDR3 is TGTGCCAGCAGTTCCCCGTGGCAGCAGAGCAATCAGCCCCAGCATTTT. Translating gives CASSSPWQQSNQPQHF.

This clone appeared once. The chain recombines TRBV7-3 with TRBJ2-7; 10 bases line up with TRBD2. After removal of 4 bases from V and 2 bases from J, the junction contained 8 bases not matched to a gene. Germline V gene lookup returns CDR1 SGHTA and CDR2 FQGTGA. This CDR3 has 16 residues. CDR3 sequence: CASSSLLAGWAYEQYF. The DNA of the CDR3 is TGTGCCAGCAGCTCCTTACTAGCGGGGTGGGCCTACGAGCAGTACTTC.

This clone was seen a handful of times. The genes are TRBV6-6 and TRBJ1-1, with D unresolved. The length of the CDR3 is 11 residues. Germline-derived CDR1 and CDR2 are MNHNY and SVGAGI (reference sequence). The V end was cut by 7 bases, the J end by 4 bases, with 7 bases between. In nucleotides, the CDR3 is TGTGCCAGCACCGGCGGCACTGAAGCTTTCTTT. It specifies CASTGGTEAFF.

The chain uses TRBV7-9 and TRBJ1-5; D is unresolved. Trimming shortened V by 5 bases and J by 2 bases, and 16 bases separated the two germline ends. Germline values: CDR1 SEHNR, CDR2 FQNEAQ (reference sequence). The CDR3 sequence is 16 residues long. The CDR3 nucleotides are TGTGCCAGCAGCCTACCTAGGGAGGCTGGCAATCAGCCCCAGCATTTT. Translation: CASSLPREAGNQPQHF.

This chain joins TRBV28 and TRBJ2-3; D is ambiguous. The V and J ends lost 1 base and 4 bases respectively, with 12 bases between them. Per germline, CDR1 MDHEN and CDR2 SYDVKM. This CDR3 is built from 15 residues. CDR3 nucleotides: TGTGCCAGCAGTTTATTCACTACTCGCGCAGATACGCAGTATTTT. The encoded protein is CASSLFTTRADTQYF. Drawing the rest from reference TRBV28 and TRBJ2-3, the complete variable domain is DVKVTQSSRYLVKRTGEKVFLECVQDMDHENMFWYRQDPGLGLRLIYFSYDVKMKEKGDIPEGYSVSREKKERFSLILESASTNQTSMYLCASSLFTTRADTQYFGPGTRLTVL.

The chain is built from TRBV28 and TRBJ2-7; no clear D gene. Germline V CDR1 and CDR2: MDHEN, SYDVKM. The CDR3 covers 12 residues. Trimming took off 7 bases at V and 4 bases at J, with 11 bases between the two ends. The CDR3 is CASTKTGYEQYF. CDR3 bases: TGTGCCAGCACCAAAACTGGGTACGAGCAGTACTTC.

V and J are TRBV7-2 and TRBJ1-1, with D uncertain. The CDR3 loop spans 14 amino acids. Trimming stripped 5 bases from V and 4 bases from J, with 14 bases between. Germline V gene data show CDR1 as SGHTA and CDR2 as FQGNSA. The CDR3 protein is CASSTVGWGTEAFF. In DNA form, the CDR3 reads TGTGCCAGCAGCACCGTGGGTTGGGGCACTGAAGCTTTCTTT.

This clone was observed once. The rearrangement uses TRBV28 and TRBJ2-1, with 14 bases identical to TRBD2. Germline-derived CDR1 and CDR2 are MDHEN and SYDVKM. V lost 6 bases and J lost 7; bases outside the gene matches: 5. The CDR3 loop spans 15 amino acids. The CDR3 DNA is TGTGCCAGCAGGCGACTAGCGGGAGGGCGGAATGAGCAGTTCTTC. Protein sequence: CASRRLAGGRNEQFF. The complete variable domain, with remaining parts taken from reference TRBV28 and TRBJ2-1, reads DVKVTQSSRYLVKRTGEKVFLECVQDMDHENMFWYRQDPGLGLRLIYFSYDVKMKEKGDIPEGYSVSREKKERFSLILESASTNQTSMYLCASRRLAGGRNEQFFGPGTRLTVL.

V gene TRBV2 combines with J gene TRBJ2-1, with D unresolved. CDR3 size: 17 residues. Trimming cost V 6 bases and J 4 bases, with 22 bases left between them. Germline CDR1 is SNHLY and CDR2 is FYNNEI. The CDR3: CASRETFSGPRYNEQFF. CDR3 nucleotides: TGTGCCAGCAGAGAAACGTTCTCTGGACCCCGATACAATGAGCAGTTCTTC. Based on the CDR3 plus reference TRBV2 and TRBJ2-1, the full variable domain is EPEVTQTPSHQVTQMGQEVILRCVPISNHLYFYWYRQILGQKVEFLVSFYNNEISEKSEIFDDQFSVERPDGSNFTLKIRSTKLEDSAMYFCASRETFSGPRYNEQFFGPGTRLTVL.

This clone was seen a few times. The CDR3 here is CASSSQTGLGEAFF. CDR3 coding DNA: TGTGCCAGCAGCTCCCAGACAGGGCTGGGTGAAGCTTTCTTT. This sequence joins TRBV7-3 and TRBJ1-1; 7 bases are a match to TRBD1. This CDR3 region has 14 residues. Germline V gene lookup returns CDR1 SGHTA and CDR2 FQGTGA. Trimming cost V 4 bases and J 7 bases; bases outside gene matches: 9.

The chain joins TRBV5-1 to TRBJ1-1; TRBD1 might be the D (5 bases). The CDR3 contains 15 residues. V lost 0 bases and J lost 5, with 14 bases in between. Germline V CDR1 and CDR2: SGHRS, YFSETQ. This CDR3 reads CASSLEGVKGTEAFF. CDR3 DNA sequence: TGCGCCAGCAGCTTGGAAGGGGTGAAAGGTACTGAAGCTTTCTTT.

In this sample, this clone turned up a few times. The V and J genes are TRBV5-6 and TRBJ2-5; D ambiguous. The J call may be in error: the DNA end matches TRBJ2-7 better. The CDR3 length is 13 residues. The germline gives CDR1 SGHDT, CDR2 YYEEEE. CDR3 nucleotide sequence: TGTGCCAGCAGCTTACGCTCTGTTTACGAGCAGTACTTC. Its protein is CASSLRSVYEQYF.

This chain uses TRBV13 with TRBJ2-1; 7 bases fit TRBD2. With 3 bases clipped from V and 7 bases from J, the junction kept 6 bases outside the gene matches. Germline V gene sequence: CDR1 PRHDT, CDR2 FYEKMQ (reference sequence). This CDR3 has 14 amino acids. CDR3 DNA sequence: TGTGCCAGCAGCTTCCTCACGGGAGGTAATGAGCAGTTCTTC. It translates to CASSFLTGGNEQFF.

The CDR3 is CASSPPGTRETGELFF. CDR3 DNA sequence: TGTGCCAGCTCACCCCCCGGGACACGAGAGACCGGGGAGCTGTTTTTT. The rearrangement joins TRBV18 to TRBJ2-2; D possibly corresponds to TRBD1 (6 bases). Between the trimmed V and J ends, which lost 3 bases and 5 bases, there was a span of 16 bases. The germline CDR1 and CDR2 sequences are KGHSH and LQKENI. The CDR3 contains 16 residues.

The chain joins TRBV10-3 to TRBJ2-3; D possibly matches TRBD1 or TRBD2 (5 bases each). Germline CDR1 and CDR2: ENHRY and SYGVKD. This CDR3 has 15 residues. V dropped 3 bases and J dropped 1 base, with 11 bases sitting between them. CDR3 sequence (DNA): TGTGCCATCAGTGAACAGGCGGGCGGCACAGATACGCAGTATTTT. It is translated as CAISEQAGGTDTQYF.

The chain carries TRBV19 and TRBJ1-5; possibly TRBD1 for D (6 bases). Germline CDR1 LNHDA, CDR2 SQIVND (reference sequence). Trimming pared 5 bases from V and 5 bases from J, leaving 16 bases between. CDR3 size: 15 residues. CDR3 nucleotide sequence: TGTGCCAGTAGTGTTACAGGGTCCCTCGATCAGCCCCAGCATTTT. Protein product: CASSVTGSLDQPQHF.

This chain connects TRBV18 to TRBJ1-2; 9 positions match TRBD1. V lost 5 bases to trimming and J lost 3 bases; unmatched junction nucleotides: 4. The CDR3 covers 14 residues. Germline V gives CDR1 KGHSH, CDR2 LQKENI. The CDR3 loop is CASSSTGGDYGYTF. CDR3 nucleotides: TGTGCCAGCTCATCAACAGGGGGCGACTATGGCTACACCTTC.

The genes are TRBV29-1 and TRBJ2-3, with no clear D. Germline V gene lookup returns CDR1 SQVTM and CDR2 ANQGSEA. V shed 4 bases and J shed 2 bases, with 10 bases lying between them. The CDR3 contains 13 residues. This CDR3 reads CSVAGHLTDTQYF. The CDR3 nucleotides read TGCAGCGTTGCCGGTCACCTCACAGATACGCAGTATTTT.

The rearrangement links TRBV4-1 to TRBJ2-7; 8 bases map to TRBD2. Germline V gives CDR1 MGHRA, CDR2 YSYEKL. This CDR3 spans 15 amino acids. Trimming cost V 1 base and J 2 bases; bases outside gene matches: 4. CDR3 sequence: CASSQGSGTTYEQYF. The CDR3 nucleotides read TGCGCCAGCAGCCAAGGTAGCGGGACGACCTACGAGCAGTACTTC.

As for this clone: The sample holds other DNA sequences that translate to the same CDR3. J is TRBJ2-7 and V is TRBV5-4, with unresolved D. The V end was cut by 2 bases, the J end by 6 bases, with 12 bases between. Germline CDR1 SGHNT, CDR2 YYREEE (reference sequence). CDR3 length equals 13 residues. For the CDR3, the DNA is TGTGCCAGCAGCTTAGCCCTCCGAGGCGAGCAGTACTTC. Translated, it gives CASSLALRGEQYF.